This entry lists 10 T cell receptor beta chains sequenced from one sample in a study of shared clonotypes between healthy human individuals. The protocol was immunoSEQ multiplex PCR, while the TCRdb copy is restricted to in-frame clones and leaves out a portion. The data show around 2,000,000 clones, 85% to 95% seen once. Naive CD8 cells lacked CD45RO and underwent positive selection for CCR7, leaving out terminally differentiated effector memory CD45RA+ cells. Material for sequencing was naive CD8+ T cells from PBMCs. The receptors shown here come from a man aged 18 to 30 in good health. Some clones in this sample may be carry-over from other donors' samples.

As concerns this clone: The sample has other DNA sequences that encode this CDR3 too. J is TRBJ2-7 and V is TRBV30; perhaps TRBD2 as D (6 bases). Per germline, CDR1 GTSNPN and CDR2 SVGIG (reference sequence). Trimming removed 0 bases from V and 1 base from J, with 10 bases in between. This CDR3 has 14 amino acids. The CDR3 region is CAWSVGTSSYEQYF. DNA for the CDR3: TGTGCCTGGAGTGTTGGGACTTCGTCCTACGAGCAGTACTTC.

CDR3 bases: TGTGCCATCAGTGAGTCGGCACAGGCCACCTACGAGCAGTACTTC. As protein: CAISESAQATYEQYF. The rearrangement uses TRBV10-3 and TRBJ2-7; a weak D match, TRBD1 (5 bases). The CDR3 has 15 residues. Trimming left V 0 bases short and J 2 bases short, with 11 bases between. CDR1 and CDR2 from the germline V gene are ENHRY and SYGVKD.

This chain connects TRBV13 to TRBJ2-7; D gene unclear. The CDR3 has 17 amino acids. Trimming took 5 bases from V and 0 from J, leaving 20 bases between them. The germline V gene has CDR1 PRHDT and CDR2 FYEKMQ (reference sequence). CDR3 bases: TGTGCCAGCAGCACCAGAATCAACAGTGCCCGCTCCTACGAGCAGTACTTC. Translating gives CASSTRINSARSYEQYF.

V and J are TRBV7-2 and TRBJ2-1; D unresolved. This CDR3 has 14 residues. Between the trimmed V and J ends, which lost 5 bases and 3 bases, there was a span of 11 bases. CDR1 and CDR2 (germline): SGHTA, FQGNSA. For the CDR3, the DNA is TGTGCCAGCAGCACGTCGAGAGTCTACAATGAGCAGTTCTTC. This translates into CASSTSRVYNEQFF.

The genes are TRBV27 and TRBJ1-5, with a weak D call TRBD1 (6 bases). The CDR3 totals 14 residues. Germline V gene data show CDR1 as MNHEY and CDR2 as SMNVEV (reference sequence). Trimming left V 2 bases short and J 9 bases short, with 14 bases between. The CDR3: CASSLRSGAPPQHF. Here the CDR3 DNA reads TGTGCCAGCAGTTTAAGGTCAGGGGCACCGCCCCAGCATTTT.

The chain uses TRBV29-1 and TRBJ1-1; D not resolved. The CDR3 has 12 residues. The V end lost 3 bases, the J end lost 1 base, and 6 bases lay between the germline ends. Germline CDR1 SQVTM, CDR2 ANQGSEA. CDR3: CSVDWSNTEAFF. DNA for the CDR3: TGCAGCGTTGACTGGTCGAACACTGAAGCTTTCTTT.

This clone has only one observation. The chain couples TRBV5-6 to TRBJ2-7; D remains ambiguous. The CDR3 is 13 amino acids. V gave up 2 bases and J gave up 6 bases, with 12 bases separating them. Germline V CDR1 and CDR2: SGHDT, YYEEEE. DNA of the CDR3: TGTGCCAGCAGCTTAGGGAAAGGGCCCGAGCAGTACTTC. Amino acid sequence: CASSLGKGPEQYF.

The chain has TRBV7-6 and TRBJ1-3; 10 positions agree with TRBD1. The CDR3 length is 17 residues. With 0 bases clipped from V and 2 bases from J, the junction kept 4 bases outside the gene matches. Germline loops: CDR1 SGHVS, CDR2 FNYEAQ. As DNA, the CDR3 is TGTGCCAGCAGCTTAGCGAGACAGGGGGCGGCTGGAAACACCATATATTTT. It is translated as CASSLARQGAAGNTIYF.

The chain recombines TRBV27 with TRBJ2-7; 7 nucleotides agree with TRBD2. This CDR3 region has 15 residues. CDR1 and CDR2 (germline): MNHEY, SMNVEV (reference sequence). V trimming: 3 bases; J trimming: 0 bases; junction bases outside the gene matches: 5. The CDR3 protein is CASSLAGEISYEQYF. The DNA of the CDR3 is TGTGCCAGCAGTTTGGCGGGGGAAATCTCCTACGAGCAGTACTTC.

This clone was seen a few times. The rearrangement links TRBV27 to TRBJ1-2; 8 nucleotides align to TRBD1. The CDR3 totals 15 residues. After removal of 6 bases from V and 3 bases from J, the junction contained 9 bases not matched to a gene. Germline CDR1 reads MNHEY; CDR2 reads SMNVEV (reference sequence). CDR3 coding DNA: TGTGCCAGCAGCCCTCGACAGGGGACTCACTATGGCTACACCTTC. Translating gives CASSPRQGTHYGYTF.